The clone carrying this T cell receptor beta chain has only a few counts. This specimen comes from a study of blood T cell repertoires in COVID-19. Study overall: Sites in the United States, Italy and Spain provided acute and convalescent COVID-19 samples. T cells, B-cell-depleted T cells, or PBMCs provided the cDNA or gDNA that served as material.

The authors' processing: From reference gene primer amplification, estimates of nucleated cell counts were derived. TCRdb's copy holds only in-frame clones and misses some; the assay was immunoSEQ multiplex PCR. The D gene and trimming were derived from the DNA, and the V and J assignments and clone size from that table. The sample lists more than 100,000 clones; around 87% were seen once. The CDR3 extends over 15 amino acids. The germline CDR1 and CDR2 sequences are SEHNR and FQNEAQ (reference sequence). The ends were cut back, 7 bases at V and 3 bases at J, with 19 bases in the middle. This chain joins TRBV7-9 and TRBJ2-7, with D tentatively TRBD1 (5 bases). Material: peripheral blood. This clonotype originated in a man over 45 with active COVID-19. The CDR3 is CASNPPLSRDYEQYF. The CDR3 region has the DNA TGTGCCAGCAATCCCCCGCTCAGCAGGGACTACGAGCAGTACTTC. The variable domain in full, with the rest retrieved from reference TRBV7-9 and TRBJ2-7, is DTGVSQNPRHKITKRGQNVTFRCDPISEHNRLYWYRQTLGQGPEFLTYFQNEAQLEKSRLLSDRFSAERPKGSFSTLEIQRTEQGDSAMYLCASNPPLSRDYEQYFGPGTRLTVT.